The source of this T cell receptor beta chain is a study of blood T cells in healthy people across ages. This clonotype was counted many times. Primed by a sample-barcoded 5' primer and a J-beta primer mix, a second PCR proceeded for about 6 to 12 cycles. TCRdb independently ran MiXCR on the 5' RACE reads; one entry per CDR3 protein. The table records some 900,000 distinct CDR3 sequences, 29% of them present only once. Roughly 10 milliliters of peripheral blood were drawn from each donor into EDTA-treated tubes. Extraction of total RNA produced a minimum of 5.5 micrograms from each sample. V shed 4 bases and J 2 bases; nucleotides not matched to a gene: 9. CDR1 and CDR2 from the germline V gene are SGDLS and YYNGEE. There are 16 residues in the CDR3.

The clonotype was recovered from a woman of 80 years or more in good health. This chain links TRBV9 with TRBJ2-3; TRBD1 agrees at 8 bases. Sequencing was performed on blood. The DNA for the CDR3 is TGTGCCAGCAGCCTTACGACAGGGGATTCCACAGATACGCAGTATTTT. It specifies CASSLTTGDSTDTQYF.